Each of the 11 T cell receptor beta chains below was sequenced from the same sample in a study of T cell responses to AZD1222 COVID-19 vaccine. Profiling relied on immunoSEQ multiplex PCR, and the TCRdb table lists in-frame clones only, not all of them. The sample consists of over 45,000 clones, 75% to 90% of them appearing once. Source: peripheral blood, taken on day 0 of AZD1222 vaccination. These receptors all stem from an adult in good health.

CDR3 region: CASSLLLSNEQFF. CDR3 sequence (DNA): TGTGCCAGCAGCTTGTTGCTGTCCAATGAGCAGTTCTTC. The chain joins TRBV5-4 to TRBJ2-1; no definite D call. Germline loops: CDR1 SGHNT, CDR2 YYREEE (reference sequence). Trimming pared 1 base from V and 6 bases from J, leaving 8 bases between. The CDR3 runs to 13 residues.

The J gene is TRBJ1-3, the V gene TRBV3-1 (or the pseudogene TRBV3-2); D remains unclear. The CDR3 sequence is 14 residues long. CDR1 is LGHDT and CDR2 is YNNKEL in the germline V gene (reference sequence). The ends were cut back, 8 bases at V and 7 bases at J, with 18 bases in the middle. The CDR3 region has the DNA TGTGCCAGCCAAGACACATGGAACCGGAACACCATATATTTT. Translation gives CASQDTWNRNTIYF.

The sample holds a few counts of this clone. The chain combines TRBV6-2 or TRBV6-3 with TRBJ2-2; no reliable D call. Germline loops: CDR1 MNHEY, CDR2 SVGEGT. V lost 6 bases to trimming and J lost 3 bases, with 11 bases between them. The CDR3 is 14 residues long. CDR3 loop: CASSPIQDTGELFF. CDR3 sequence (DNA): TGTGCCAGCAGCCCTATCCAGGACACCGGGGAGCTGTTTTTT.

CDR3 in amino acids: CASFPLQETQYF. CDR3 DNA: TGCGCCAGCTTCCCCCTACAAGAGACCCAGTACTTC. The chain joins TRBV5-1 to TRBJ2-5; D is undetermined. The CDR3 runs 12 residues. Per germline, CDR1 SGHRS and CDR2 YFSETQ. V was trimmed by 7 bases and J by 2 bases, leaving 9 bases between them.

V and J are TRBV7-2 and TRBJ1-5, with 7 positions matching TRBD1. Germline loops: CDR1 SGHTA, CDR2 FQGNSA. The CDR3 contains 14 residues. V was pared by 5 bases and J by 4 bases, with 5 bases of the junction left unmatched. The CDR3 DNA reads TGTGCCAGCAGCCTACAGACAGGGAATCAGCCCCAGCATTTT. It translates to CASSLQTGNQPQHF.

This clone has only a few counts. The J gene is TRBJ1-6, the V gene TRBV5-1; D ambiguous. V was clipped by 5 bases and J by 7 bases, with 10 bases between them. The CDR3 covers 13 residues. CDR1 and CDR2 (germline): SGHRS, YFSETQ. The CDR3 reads CASSSNGNSPLHF. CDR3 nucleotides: TGCGCCAGCAGTTCTAACGGGAATTCACCCCTCCACTTT.

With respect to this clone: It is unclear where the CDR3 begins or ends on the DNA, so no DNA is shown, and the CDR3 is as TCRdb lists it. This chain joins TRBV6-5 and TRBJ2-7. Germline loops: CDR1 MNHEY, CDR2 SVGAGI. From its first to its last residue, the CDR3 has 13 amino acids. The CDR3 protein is CASRISTSAWLDF.

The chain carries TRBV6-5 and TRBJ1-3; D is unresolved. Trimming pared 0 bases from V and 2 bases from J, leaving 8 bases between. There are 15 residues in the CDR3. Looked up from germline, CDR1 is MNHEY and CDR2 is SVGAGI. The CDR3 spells CASSYSRETGNTIYF. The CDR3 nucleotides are TGTGCCAGCAGTTACTCCCGGGAAACTGGAAACACCATATATTTT.

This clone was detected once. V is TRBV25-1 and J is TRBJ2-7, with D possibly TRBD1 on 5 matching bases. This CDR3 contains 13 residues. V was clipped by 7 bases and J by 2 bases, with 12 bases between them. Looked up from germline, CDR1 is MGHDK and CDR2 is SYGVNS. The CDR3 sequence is CASTPPGPYEQYF. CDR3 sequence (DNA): TGTGCCAGCACACCGCCAGGGCCCTACGAGCAGTACTTC.

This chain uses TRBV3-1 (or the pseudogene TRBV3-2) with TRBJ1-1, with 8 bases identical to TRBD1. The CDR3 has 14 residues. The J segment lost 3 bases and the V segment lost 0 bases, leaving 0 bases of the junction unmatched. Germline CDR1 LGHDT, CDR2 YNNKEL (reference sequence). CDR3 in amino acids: CASSQEDRDTEAFF. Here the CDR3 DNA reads TGTGCCAGCAGCCAAGAGGACAGGGACACTGAAGCTTTCTTT.

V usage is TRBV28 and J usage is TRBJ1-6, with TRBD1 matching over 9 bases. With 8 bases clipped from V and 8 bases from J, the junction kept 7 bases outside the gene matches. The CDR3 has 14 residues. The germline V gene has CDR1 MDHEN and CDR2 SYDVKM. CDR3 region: CASFARDRDSPLHF. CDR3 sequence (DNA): TGTGCCAGCTTCGCCCGGGACAGGGATTCACCCCTCCACTTT.